A single T cell receptor (beta chain) is shown here with its context. Its antigen remains unidentified. It was with 60 Vbeta and 13 Jbeta primers that the PCR ran. Some clones are missing from TCRdb's copy, which holds only in-frame ones; the method was immunoSEQ multiplex PCR. Of about 260,000 clones in the sample, roughly 86% were seen once. These data are taken from a study of cytomegalovirus exposure and HLA in healthy donors. Across the whole study: Unique TCR beta sequences numbering approximately 100 million came from roughly 180 million T cells in an earlier analysis. Study-wide results and limits: Cytomegalovirus association was listed for 164 TCR beta chains.

CDR3 length equals 15 residues. J was trimmed by 2 bases and V by 0 bases; bases with no gene match: 5. Germline values: CDR1 SGDLS, CDR2 YYNGEE. The source of this sequence is a woman aged 40 to 50 in good health and CMV-seropositive. Source material: PBMCs. V is TRBV9 and J is TRBJ2-7, with 7 nucleotides matching TRBD2. DNA of the CDR3: TGTGCCAGCAGCGTAGGGCCTAGCGGTGCCTACGAGCAGTACTTC. It translates to CASSVGPSGAYEQYF.